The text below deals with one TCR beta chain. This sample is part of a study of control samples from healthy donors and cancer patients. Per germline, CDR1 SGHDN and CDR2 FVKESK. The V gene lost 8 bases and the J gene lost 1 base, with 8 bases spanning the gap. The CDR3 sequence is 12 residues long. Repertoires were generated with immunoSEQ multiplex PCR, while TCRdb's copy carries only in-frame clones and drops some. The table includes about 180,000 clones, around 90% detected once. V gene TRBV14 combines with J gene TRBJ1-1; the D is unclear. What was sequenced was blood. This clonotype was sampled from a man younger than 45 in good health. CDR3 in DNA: TGTGCCAGCCGCTTTGGGAACACTGAAGCTTTCTTT. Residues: CASRFGNTEAFF.